This T cell receptor beta chain was captured in a study of blood T cells in healthy people across ages. Germline V gives CDR1 KGHSH, CDR2 LQKENI. V was pared by 3 bases and J by 10 bases, with 19 bases between. The CDR3 is made up of 15 amino acids. It was with a sample-barcoded 5' primer and a J-beta primer mix that a second PCR of roughly 7 to 12 cycles was run. Samples each returned at least 3 million CDR3-containing paired-end reads. Each CDR3 protein is one row after TCRdb ran MiXCR on the 5' RACE reads. The sample includes roughly 2 million distinct CDR3 sequences, around half seen only once; the top ten take around 2.1%.

Sample: blood. The receptor was isolated from a woman aged 40 to 50 in good health. This chain connects TRBV18 to TRBJ2-1; a possible D gene is TRBD2 (5 bases). The CDR3 loop reads CASSPVIGDPGEQFF. In DNA form, the CDR3 reads TGTGCCAGCTCACCGGTGATAGGCGACCCGGGGGAGCAGTTCTTC.